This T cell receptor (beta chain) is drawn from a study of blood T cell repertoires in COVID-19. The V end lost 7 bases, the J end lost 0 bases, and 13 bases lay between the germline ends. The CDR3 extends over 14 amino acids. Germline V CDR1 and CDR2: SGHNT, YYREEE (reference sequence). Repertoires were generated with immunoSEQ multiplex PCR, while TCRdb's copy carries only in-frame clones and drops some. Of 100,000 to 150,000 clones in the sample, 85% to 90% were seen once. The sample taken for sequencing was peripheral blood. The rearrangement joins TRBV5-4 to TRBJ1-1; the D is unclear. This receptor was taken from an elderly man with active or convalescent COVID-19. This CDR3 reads CASWRGQMNTEAFF. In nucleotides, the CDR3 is TGTGCCAGCTGGCGAGGGCAGATGAACACTGAAGCTTTCTTT. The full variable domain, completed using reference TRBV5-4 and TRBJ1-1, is ETGVTQSPTHLIKTRGQQVTLRCSSQSGHNTVSWYQQALGQGPQFIFQYYREEENGRGNFPPRFSGLQFPNYSSELNVNALELDDSALYLCASWRGQMNTEAFFGQGTRLTVV.